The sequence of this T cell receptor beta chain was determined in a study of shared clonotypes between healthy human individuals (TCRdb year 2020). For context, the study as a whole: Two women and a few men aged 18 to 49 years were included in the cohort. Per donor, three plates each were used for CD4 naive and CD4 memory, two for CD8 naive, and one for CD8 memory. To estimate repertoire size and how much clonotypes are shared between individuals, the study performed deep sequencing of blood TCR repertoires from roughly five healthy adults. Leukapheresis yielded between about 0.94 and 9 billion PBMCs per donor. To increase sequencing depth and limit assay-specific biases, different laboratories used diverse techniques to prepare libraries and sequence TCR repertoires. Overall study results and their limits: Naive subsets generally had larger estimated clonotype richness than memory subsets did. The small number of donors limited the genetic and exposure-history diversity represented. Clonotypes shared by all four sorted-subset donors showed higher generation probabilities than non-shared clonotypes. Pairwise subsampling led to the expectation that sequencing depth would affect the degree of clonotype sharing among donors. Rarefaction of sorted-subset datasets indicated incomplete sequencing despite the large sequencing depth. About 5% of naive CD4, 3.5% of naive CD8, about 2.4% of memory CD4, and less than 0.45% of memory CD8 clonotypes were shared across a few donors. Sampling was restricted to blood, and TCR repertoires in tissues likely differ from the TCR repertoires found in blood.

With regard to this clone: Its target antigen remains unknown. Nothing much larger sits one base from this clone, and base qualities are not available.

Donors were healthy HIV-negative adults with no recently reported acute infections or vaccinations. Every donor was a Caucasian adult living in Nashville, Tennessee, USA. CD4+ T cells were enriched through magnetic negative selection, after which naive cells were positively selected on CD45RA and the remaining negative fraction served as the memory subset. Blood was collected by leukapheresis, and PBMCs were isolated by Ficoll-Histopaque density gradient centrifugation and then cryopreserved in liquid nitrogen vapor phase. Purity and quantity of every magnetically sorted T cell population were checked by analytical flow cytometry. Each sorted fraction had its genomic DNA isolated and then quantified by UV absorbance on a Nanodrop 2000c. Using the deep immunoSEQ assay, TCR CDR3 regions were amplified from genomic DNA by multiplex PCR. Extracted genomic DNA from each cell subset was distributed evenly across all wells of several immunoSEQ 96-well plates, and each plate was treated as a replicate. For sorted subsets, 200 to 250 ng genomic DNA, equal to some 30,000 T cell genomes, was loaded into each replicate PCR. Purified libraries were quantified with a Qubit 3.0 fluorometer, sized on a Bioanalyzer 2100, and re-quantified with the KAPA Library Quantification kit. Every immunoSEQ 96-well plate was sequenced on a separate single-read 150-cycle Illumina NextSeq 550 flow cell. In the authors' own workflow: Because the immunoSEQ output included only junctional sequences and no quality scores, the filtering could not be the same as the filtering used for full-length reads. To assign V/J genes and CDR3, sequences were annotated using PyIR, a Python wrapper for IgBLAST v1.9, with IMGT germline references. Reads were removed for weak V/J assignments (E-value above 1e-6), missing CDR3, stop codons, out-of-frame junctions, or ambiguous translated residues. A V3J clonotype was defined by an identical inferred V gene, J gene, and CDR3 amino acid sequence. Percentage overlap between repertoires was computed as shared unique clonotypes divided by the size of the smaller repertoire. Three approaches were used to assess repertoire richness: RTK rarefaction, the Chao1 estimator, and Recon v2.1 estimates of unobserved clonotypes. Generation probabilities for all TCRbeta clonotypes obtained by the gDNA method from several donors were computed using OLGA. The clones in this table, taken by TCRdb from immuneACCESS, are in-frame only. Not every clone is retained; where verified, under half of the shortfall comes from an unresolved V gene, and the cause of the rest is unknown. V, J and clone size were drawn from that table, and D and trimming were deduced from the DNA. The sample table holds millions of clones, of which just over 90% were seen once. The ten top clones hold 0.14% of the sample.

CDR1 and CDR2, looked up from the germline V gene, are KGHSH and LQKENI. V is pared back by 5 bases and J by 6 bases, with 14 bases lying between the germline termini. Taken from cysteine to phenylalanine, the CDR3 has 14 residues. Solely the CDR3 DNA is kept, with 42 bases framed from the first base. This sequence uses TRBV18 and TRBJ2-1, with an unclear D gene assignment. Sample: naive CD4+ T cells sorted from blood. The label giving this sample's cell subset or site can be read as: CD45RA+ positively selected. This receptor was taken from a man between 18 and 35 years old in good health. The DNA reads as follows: TGTGCCAGCTCAGCCGCTCTCATCCCCAATGAGCAGTTCTTC. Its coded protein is CASSAALIPNEQFF. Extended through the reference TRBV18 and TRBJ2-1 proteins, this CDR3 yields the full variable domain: NAGVMQNPRHLVRRRGQEARLRCSPMKGHSHVYWYRQLPEEGLKFMVYLQKENIIDESGMPKERFSAEFPKEGPSILRIQQVVRGDSAAYFCASSAALIPNEQFFGPGTRLTVL.